Listed here are 22 T cell receptor beta chains from one sample, sequenced in a study of cytomegalovirus exposure and HLA in healthy donors. Clones were sequenced by immunoSEQ multiplex PCR, and TCRdb holds only the in-frame ones, with some missing. Here the sample spans 300,000 to 450,000 clones, approximately 90% being singletons. The sample consisted of PBMCs. All receptors derive from a woman between 18 and 29 years old in good health and CMV-seronegative.

The rearrangement links TRBV11-2 to TRBJ1-3; TRBD1 is a possible D gene (5 bases). Trimming removed 0 bases at V and 2 bases at J, with 17 bases between. The CDR3 has 18 amino acids. The germline V gene encodes CDR1 SGHAT and CDR2 FQNNGV. In DNA form, the CDR3 reads TGTGCCAGCAGCTTAGATGCCCCCGGGGGATCTACTGGAAACACCATATATTTT. It yields the protein CASSLDAPGGSTGNTIYF.

This chain links TRBV13 with TRBJ2-5; D not resolved. The germline V and J ends were trimmed by 3 bases and 2 bases, with 7 bases remaining between them. This CDR3 region has 13 residues. CDR1 PRHDT and CDR2 FYEKMQ come from the germline V gene (reference sequence). CDR3 loop: CASSFQDQETQYF. For the CDR3, the DNA is TGTGCCAGCAGCTTCCAGGATCAAGAGACCCAGTACTTC.

This sequence joins TRBV27 and TRBJ1-5; 7 bases fit TRBD1. Germline V gene lookup returns CDR1 MNHEY and CDR2 SMNVEV (reference sequence). The CDR3 is made up of 14 amino acids. Unmatched junction bases numbered 4, after V lost 6 bases and J lost 2 bases. CDR3 DNA sequence: TGTGCCAGCAGGGGGGGACAGCGCAATCAGCCCCAGCATTTT. Protein product: CASRGGQRNQPQHF.

The rearrangement uses TRBV19 and TRBJ2-1; 8 bases agree with TRBD2. The CDR3 consists of 16 residues. CDR1 LNHDA and CDR2 SQIVND come from the germline V gene (reference sequence). V dropped 6 bases and J dropped 0; count of bases not matched to a gene: 7. CDR3 residues: CASRGTGGDSYNEQFF. In DNA form, the CDR3 reads TGTGCCAGTAGAGGTACCGGGGGGGACTCCTACAATGAGCAGTTCTTC.

The V gene is TRBV28, the J gene TRBJ1-1; TRBD1 might be the D (6 bases). V lost 6 bases and J 3 bases, leaving 11 bases between the germline ends. Germline loops: CDR1 MDHEN, CDR2 SYDVKM. The CDR3 loop spans 13 amino acids. The CDR3 spells CASREAGDTEAFF. In DNA form, the CDR3 reads TGTGCCAGCAGAGAAGCAGGGGACACTGAAGCTTTCTTT. Looking up the rest from reference TRBV28 and TRBJ1-1 gives the full variable domain: DVKVTQSSRYLVKRTGEKVFLECVQDMDHENMFWYRQDPGLGLRLIYFSYDVKMKEKGDIPEGYSVSREKKERFSLILESASTNQTSMYLCASREAGDTEAFFGQGTRLTVV.

Of note for this clone: The junction shows a germline mismatch at one end, possibly a read error. The chain employs TRBV20-1 and TRBJ2-3; 7 positions match TRBD1. This CDR3 region has 11 residues. Germline V CDR1 and CDR2: DFQATT, SNEGSKA (reference sequence). CDR3 loop: CSARGQGASNF. In nucleotides, the CDR3 is TGCAGTGCTAGAGGACAGGGTGCGTCGAATTTT.

This chain connects TRBV7-8 to TRBJ2-2, with D tentatively TRBD1 (6 bases). The length of the CDR3 is 16 residues. Germline loops: CDR1 SGHVS, CDR2 FQNEAQ. The ends were cut back, 5 bases at V and 2 bases at J, with 15 bases in the middle. CDR3 nucleotides: TGTGCCAGCAGCCCCGCCAGGACAGTTAACACCGGGGAGCTGTTTTTT. This encodes CASSPARTVNTGELFF.

The chain joins TRBV7-7 to TRBJ1-1, with a tentative D call TRBD1 (6 bases). Looked up from germline, CDR1 is SSHAT and CDR2 is FNYEAQ (reference sequence). Trimming left V 6 bases short and J 6 bases short, with 14 bases between. The CDR3 totals 13 residues. The CDR3 nucleotides read TGTGCCAGCAGGCGGGGGGGCGGCGCTGAAGCTTTCTTT. Protein sequence: CASRRGGGAEAFF.

The V call is TRBV18, the J call TRBJ1-1, with 8 nucleotides matching TRBD1. The CDR3 has 15 amino acids. Unmatched junction bases numbered 6, after V lost 2 bases and J lost 4 bases. Germline CDR1 is KGHSH and CDR2 is LQKENI. The CDR3 DNA reads TGTGCCAGCTCACCAAACCAGGGGGCCGGCACTGAAGCTTTCTTT. Amino acid sequence: CASSPNQGAGTEAFF.

This chain uses TRBV28 with TRBJ1-4; TRBD1 matches at 7 bases. Germline CDR1 reads MDHEN; CDR2 reads SYDVKM. The CDR3 has 14 amino acids. Trimming removed 3 bases from V and 8 bases from J; junction bases left unmatched: 6. In nucleotides, the CDR3 is TGTGCCAGCAGTTTGGGGCAGGGGGGAGAAAAACTGTTTTTT. Translated: CASSLGQGGEKLFF.

This clone was counted a single time. The chain employs TRBV6-5 and TRBJ1-1; D is undetermined. In germline, CDR1 is MNHEY, CDR2 SVGAGI. This CDR3 comprises 13 residues. The V gene lost 6 bases and the J gene lost 1 base, with 9 bases spanning the gap. This CDR3 is CASSLQWNTEAFF. CDR3 coding DNA: TGTGCCAGCAGCCTCCAGTGGAACACTGAAGCTTTCTTT.

The genes are TRBV11-2 and TRBJ1-1; D is uncertain. Germline loops: CDR1 SGHAT, CDR2 FQNNGV. The CDR3 is 14 residues long. Between the trimmed V and J ends, which lost 6 bases and 3 bases, there was a span of 14 bases. The CDR3 here is CASRRVGEDTEAFF. For the CDR3, the DNA is TGTGCCAGCAGAAGGGTCGGGGAGGACACTGAAGCTTTCTTT.

V gene TRBV5-4 combines with J gene TRBJ2-3; D perhaps matches TRBD1 (5 bases). The CDR3 contains 14 residues. Trimming removed 4 bases from V and 4 bases from J, with 13 bases in between. CDR1 and CDR2 (germline): SGHNT, YYREEE (reference sequence). CDR3 protein: CASSPETDADTQYF. The DNA of the CDR3 is TGTGCCAGCAGCCCGGAGACAGACGCAGATACGCAGTATTTT.

The chain links TRBV7-9 to TRBJ2-2, with TRBD1 matching 7 bases. V shed 7 bases, J shed 6 bases, and the junction held 8 bases outside the gene matches. CDR1 and CDR2 (germline): SEHNR, FQNEAQ (reference sequence). The CDR3 sequence is 14 residues long. The CDR3 region is CASTPTGRPGELFF. CDR3 sequence (DNA): TGTGCCAGCACCCCGACAGGGCGACCCGGGGAGCTGTTTTTT.

The chain recombines TRBV4-1 with TRBJ2-1, with 9 nucleotides matching TRBD2. V was pared by 1 base and J by 5 bases, with 3 bases of the junction left unmatched. This CDR3 region has 15 residues. The V gene's germline CDR1 is MGHRA and CDR2 YSYEKL. The CDR3: CASSQAGTSNNEQFF. CDR3 nucleotide sequence: TGCGCCAGCAGCCAAGCTGGGACTAGCAACAATGAGCAGTTCTTC.

This chain links TRBV10-3 with TRBJ2-7; D may be TRBD2 (6 bases). CDR1 and CDR2 (germline): ENHRY, SYGVKD. V lost 2 bases and J 2 bases, leaving 22 bases between the germline ends. The CDR3 spans 18 residues. The CDR3 sequence is CAISEPGLDPGRAYEQYF. In DNA, the CDR3 is TGTGCCATCAGTGAGCCGGGACTTGACCCAGGCCGAGCCTACGAGCAGTACTTC.

This rearrangement joins TRBV5-1 to TRBJ2-1; 13 nucleotides match TRBD2. The J segment lost 8 bases and the V segment lost 0 bases, leaving 11 bases of the junction unmatched. The CDR3 is 18 residues long. Germline CDR1 and CDR2: SGHRS and YFSETQ. CDR3 residues: CASSLGTSGRALLDEQFF. Written as DNA, the CDR3 is TGCGCCAGCAGCTTGGGAACTAGCGGGAGGGCTCTCTTAGATGAGCAGTTCTTC.

In the case of this clone: This same CDR3 is encoded by further DNA sequences in the sample. The chain carries TRBV4-1 and TRBJ2-7; 11 bases agree with TRBD2. The CDR3 contains 15 residues. V trimming: 1 base; J trimming: 2 bases; junction bases outside the gene matches: 1. CDR1 and CDR2 (germline): MGHRA, YSYEKL. CDR3 residues: CASSQGLAGTYEQYF. The DNA for the CDR3 is TGCGCCAGCAGCCAAGGACTAGCGGGGACCTACGAGCAGTACTTC.

The chain is built from TRBV7-2 and TRBJ2-2, with D tentatively TRBD2 (6 bases). This CDR3 has 15 residues. Germline values: CDR1 SGHTA, CDR2 FQGNSA. Trimming took 5 bases from V and 4 from J, leaving 14 bases between them. CDR3 sequence: CASSAGRTATGELFF. The CDR3 nucleotides are TGTGCCAGCAGCGCGGGAAGGACTGCCACCGGGGAGCTGTTTTTT.

The chain couples TRBV11-2 to TRBJ1-4, with a tentative D call TRBD1 (6 bases). The CDR3 extends over 14 amino acids. Trimming removed 5 bases at V and 10 bases at J, with 17 bases between. Germline lookup yields CDR1 SGHAT and CDR2 FQNNGV. As DNA, the CDR3 is TGTGCCAGCAGCGATTCGGACCCCAGGGGAAAACTGTTTTTT. Protein: CASSDSDPRGKLFF.

This chain joins TRBV7-9 and TRBJ1-1; D is unresolved. Germline-derived CDR1 and CDR2 are SEHNR and FQNEAQ (reference sequence). Trimming stripped 2 bases from V and 5 bases from J, with 6 bases between. The CDR3 sequence is 12 residues long. Written as DNA, the CDR3 is TGTGCCAGCAGCTTAAGAGAAACTGAAGCTTTCTTT. It yields the protein CASSLRETEAFF.

This clone was counted only a few times. The chain has TRBV2 and TRBJ2-2; D perhaps matches TRBD2 (6 bases). Trimming pared 3 bases from V and 11 bases from J, leaving 13 bases between. CDR3 length equals 13 residues. Germline lookup yields CDR1 SNHLY and CDR2 FYNNEI. The CDR3 region is CASSERGGFELFF. The CDR3 DNA reads as TGTGCCAGCAGTGAGCGGGGAGGCTTCGAGCTGTTTTTT.